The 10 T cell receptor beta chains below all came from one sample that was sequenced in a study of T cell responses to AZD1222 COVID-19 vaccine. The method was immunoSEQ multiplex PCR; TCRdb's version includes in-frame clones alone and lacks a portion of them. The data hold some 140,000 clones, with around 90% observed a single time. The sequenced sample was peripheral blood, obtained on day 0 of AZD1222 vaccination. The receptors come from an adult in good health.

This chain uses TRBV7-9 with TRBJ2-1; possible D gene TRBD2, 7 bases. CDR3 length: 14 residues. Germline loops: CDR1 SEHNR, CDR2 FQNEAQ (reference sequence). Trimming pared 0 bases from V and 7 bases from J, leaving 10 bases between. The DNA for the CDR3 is TGTGCCAGCAGCTTAGCGGGGGGGCTGAATGAGCAGTTCTTC. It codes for CASSLAGGLNEQFF. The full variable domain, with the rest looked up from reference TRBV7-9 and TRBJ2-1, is DTGVSQNPRHKITKRGQNVTFRCDPISEHNRLYWYRQTLGQGPEFLTYFQNEAQLEKSRLLSDRFSAERPKGSFSTLEIQRTEQGDSAMYLCASSLAGGLNEQFFGPGTRLTVL.

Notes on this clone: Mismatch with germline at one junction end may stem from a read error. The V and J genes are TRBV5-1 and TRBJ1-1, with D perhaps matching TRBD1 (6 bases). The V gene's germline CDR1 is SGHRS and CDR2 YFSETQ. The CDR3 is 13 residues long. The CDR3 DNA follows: TGCGCCAGCAGCTTGGCTAAAGAAGACGCAGGGGTTTTT. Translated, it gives CASSLAKEDAGVF.

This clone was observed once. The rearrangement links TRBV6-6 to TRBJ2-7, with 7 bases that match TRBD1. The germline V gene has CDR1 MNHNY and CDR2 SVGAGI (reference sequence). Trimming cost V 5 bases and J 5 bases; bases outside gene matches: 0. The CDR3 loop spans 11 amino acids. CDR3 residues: CASSTGDEQYF. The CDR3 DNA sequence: TGTGCCAGCAGTACAGGGGACGAGCAGTACTTC.

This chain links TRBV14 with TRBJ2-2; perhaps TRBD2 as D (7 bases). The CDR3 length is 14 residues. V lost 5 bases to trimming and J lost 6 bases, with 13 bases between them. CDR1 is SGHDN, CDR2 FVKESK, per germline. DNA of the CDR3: TGTGCCAGCAGCACCCTAGGGGGGGCCGGGGAGCTGTTTTTT. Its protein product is CASSTLGGAGELFF.

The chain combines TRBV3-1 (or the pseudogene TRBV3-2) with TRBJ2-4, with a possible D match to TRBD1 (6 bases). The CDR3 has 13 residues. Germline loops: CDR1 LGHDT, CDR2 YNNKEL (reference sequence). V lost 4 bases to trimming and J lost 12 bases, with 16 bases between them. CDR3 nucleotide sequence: TGTGCCAGCAGCCCCGGGGAAGGGGGTCCTCAGTACTTC. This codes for CASSPGEGGPQYF.

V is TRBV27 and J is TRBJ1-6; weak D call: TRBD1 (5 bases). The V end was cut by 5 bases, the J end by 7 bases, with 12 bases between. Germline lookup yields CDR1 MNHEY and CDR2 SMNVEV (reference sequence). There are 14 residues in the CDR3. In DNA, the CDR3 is TGTGCCAGCAGTCCTGGGACGGACAATTCACCCCTCCACTTT. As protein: CASSPGTDNSPLHF.

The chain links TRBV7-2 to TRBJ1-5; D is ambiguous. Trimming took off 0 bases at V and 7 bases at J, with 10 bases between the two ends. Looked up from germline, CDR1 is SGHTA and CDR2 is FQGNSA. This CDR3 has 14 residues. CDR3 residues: CASSLAWGGQPQHF. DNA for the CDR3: TGTGCCAGCAGCTTAGCGTGGGGAGGCCAGCCCCAGCATTTT.

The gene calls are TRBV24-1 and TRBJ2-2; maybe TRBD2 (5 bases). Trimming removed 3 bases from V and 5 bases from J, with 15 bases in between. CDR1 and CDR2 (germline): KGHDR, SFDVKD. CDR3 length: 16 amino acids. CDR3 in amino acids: CATSDPRRGQTGELFF. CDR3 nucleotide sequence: TGTGCCACCAGTGATCCTCGGCGAGGGCAAACCGGGGAGCTGTTTTTT.

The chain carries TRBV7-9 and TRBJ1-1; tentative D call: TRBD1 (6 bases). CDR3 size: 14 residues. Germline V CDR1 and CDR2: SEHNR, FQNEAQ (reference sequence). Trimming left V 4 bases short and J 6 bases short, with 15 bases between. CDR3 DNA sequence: TGTGCCAGCAGCTATGGGGGGCGTGGGTCTGAAGCTTTCTTT. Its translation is CASSYGGRGSEAFF.

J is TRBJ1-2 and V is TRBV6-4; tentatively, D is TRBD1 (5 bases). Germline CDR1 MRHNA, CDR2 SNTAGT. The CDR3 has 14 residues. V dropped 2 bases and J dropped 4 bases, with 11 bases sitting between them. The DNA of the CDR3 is TGTGCCAGCAGTGACCCCAGTCAGGGCTATGGCTACACCTTC. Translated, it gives CASSDPSQGYGYTF.